This entry lists 9 T cell receptor beta chains sequenced from one sample in a study of identical twins. MiXCR, run by TCRdb on the 5' RACE reads, gives a single entry per CDR3 protein. In the table there are 200,000 to 300,000 distinct CDR3 sequences, around 7% of which are singletons. These same data were also listed under a study on yellow fever vaccine responses in identical twins.

Sequenced material: memory (CD45RO+) T cells sorted from blood. All receptors derive from a woman aged 18-29 years in good health.

This chain links TRBV15 with TRBJ1-5, with D possibly being TRBD1 (6 bases). V lost 0 bases, J lost 6 bases, and 12 bases lay in between. CDR1 and CDR2 from the germline V gene are LNHNV and YYDKDF (reference sequence). The CDR3 totals 15 residues. The DNA of the CDR3 is TGTGCCACCAGCAGAGATCAAGGGGGATCTCAGCCCCAGCATTTT. Protein product: CATSRDQGGSQPQHF.

This clonotype came up many times. The rearrangement links TRBV5-1 to TRBJ2-1; TRBD1 agrees at 9 bases. The CDR3 contains 16 residues. Trimming took 4 bases from V and 0 from J; bases not matched to a gene: 5. The V gene's germline CDR1 is SGHRS and CDR2 YFSETQ. This chain's CDR3 is CASSGGQGSSYNEQFF. CDR3 coding DNA: TGCGCCAGCAGCGGGGGACAGGGAAGCTCCTACAATGAGCAGTTCTTC. Complete variable domain (other parts from reference TRBV5-1 and TRBJ2-1): KAGVTQTPRYLIKTRGQQVTLSCSPISGHRSVSWYQQTPGQGLQFLFEYFSETQRNKGNFPGRFSGRQFSNSRSEMNVSTLELGDSALYLCASSGGQGSSYNEQFFGPGTRLTVL.

The chain carries TRBV20-1 and TRBJ2-6; D is uncertain. The germline CDR1 and CDR2 sequences are DFQATT and SNEGSKA (reference sequence). V lost 5 bases and J lost 0, with 11 bases in between. The CDR3 is 15 residues long. Written as DNA, the CDR3 is TGCAGTGCTCTGTTACGGATCTCTGGGGCCAACGTCCTGACTTTC. Translation: CSALLRISGANVLTF.

This clonotype was observed at least ten times. The genes are TRBV3-1 and TRBJ1-2; D call uncertain. Germline V CDR1 and CDR2: LGHDT, YNNKEL (reference sequence). V lost 0 bases and J lost 4, with 6 bases in between. The CDR3 length is 13 residues. The CDR3 DNA follows: TGTGCCAGCAGCCAAGACGAAGGCTATGGCTACACCTTC. Its translation is CASSQDEGYGYTF.

This clonotype was picked up a small number of times. This sequence joins TRBV24-1 and TRBJ2-1; D is possibly TRBD1 (6 bases). CDR1 and CDR2 (germline): KGHDR, SFDVKD. Trimming stripped 9 bases from V and 7 bases from J, with 9 bases between. The CDR3 spans 11 residues. Here the CDR3 DNA reads TGTGCCACCTCGACAGGAAATGAGCAGTTCTTC. Residues: CATSTGNEQFF.

This clonotype was picked up many times. The chain links TRBV28 to TRBJ1-1, with D maybe TRBD1 (6 bases). The CDR3 runs 16 residues. Germline V gene sequence: CDR1 MDHEN, CDR2 SYDVKM. Trimming took off 7 bases at V and 4 bases at J, with 22 bases between the two ends. The CDR3 coding sequence is TGTGCCAGCAAAAATGGGGGGCGCCGGGGTGGCACTGAAGCTTTCTTT. Translation: CASKNGGRRGGTEAFF.

The CDR3 bases are TGTGCCAGCAGCTTAACGACGTCAGGCAACACTGAAGCTTTCTTT. This gives the protein CASSLTTSGNTEAFF. The chain is built from TRBV7-9 and TRBJ1-1; the D is unclear. V was clipped by 2 bases and J by 2 bases, with 12 bases between them. CDR3 length equals 15 residues. Germline loops: CDR1 SEHNR, CDR2 FQNEAQ (reference sequence). The entire variable domain, with the rest obtained from reference TRBV7-9 and TRBJ1-1, is as follows: DTGVSQNPRHKITKRGQNVTFRCDPISEHNRLYWYRQTLGQGPEFLTYFQNEAQLEKSRLLSDRFSAERPKGSFSTLEIQRTEQGDSAMYLCASSLTTSGNTEAFFGQGTRLTVV.

In its sample, this clonotype was seen many times. CDR3 coding DNA: TGTGCCAGCGGAAGCTACGAGCAGTACTTC. This sequence encodes CASGSYEQYF. V usage is TRBV3-1 and J usage is TRBJ2-7, with D hard to call. The CDR3 is made up of 10 amino acids. Trimming stripped 8 bases from V and 3 bases from J, with 5 bases between. Germline CDR1 and CDR2: LGHDT and YNNKEL (reference sequence).

This clonotype was picked up many times. The chain joins TRBV5-1 to TRBJ1-5; D remains unclear. The CDR3 totals 15 residues. The germline gives CDR1 SGHRS, CDR2 YFSETQ. V lost 3 bases, J lost 3 bases, and 13 bases lay in between. The CDR3 region has the DNA TGCGCCAGCAGCTCAGAAAGTGGTTCCAATCAGCCCCAGCATTTT. Translation: CASSSESGSNQPQHF.